Listed below are T cell receptor beta chains from one sample, sequenced in a study of blood T cell repertoires in COVID-19. TCRdb's table, derived via immunoSEQ multiplex PCR, lists solely in-frame clones and lacks some. The data contain fewer than 75,000 clones, roughly nine tenths of them singletons. Sequenced input: peripheral blood. Receptors were obtained from a man aged 55 to 70 with acute or convalescent COVID-19. CDR3s include the opening cysteine and the closing phenylalanine or tryptophan. Fields, in order: V gene, clone size, D gene, J gene, CDR3 protein, CDR3 DNA. A D gene is named only where the DNA matches it firmly. Where a row states a size, it is once, few, many or the class of an expanded clone; other rows omit it.

>TRBV7-2|.|.|TRBJ1-5
CASSLRGGSNQPQHF
TGTGCCAGCAGCTTAAGGGGTGGGAGCAATCAGCCCCAGCATTTT
>TRBV4-1|.|TRBD2|TRBJ2-3
CASSQGEAGGPDTQYF
TGCGCCAGCAGCCAAGGCGAAGCGGGGGGGCCAGATACGCAGTATTTT
>TRBV5-1|once|.|TRBJ1-2
CASRPTTNYGYTF
TGCGCCAGCAGACCAACAACTAACTATGGCTACACCTTC
>TRBV5-1|.|TRBD1|TRBJ2-7
CASSLRTGGLYEQYF
TGCGCCAGCAGCTTGCGTACAGGGGGCCTCTACGAGCAGTACTTC
>TRBV10-3|.|TRBD2|TRBJ2-2
CAISAPGGLGELFF
TGTGCCATCAGTGCCCCGGGAGGTCTCGGGGAGCTGTTTTTT
>TRBV6-5|.|.|TRBJ1-3
CASSYHRDSGNTIYF
TGTGCCAGCAGTTACCACAGAGATTCTGGAAACACCATATATTTT
>TRBV5-1|.|TRBD1|TRBJ1-2
CASSSQGDTTYGYTF
TGCGCCAGCAGCTCACAGGGGGACACGACCTATGGCTACACCTTC
>TRBV27|.|.|TRBJ1-2
CASSFLGRQFYTF
TGTGCCAGCAGTTTCCTAGGAAGACAGTTCTACACCTTC
>TRBV9|few|.|TRBJ2-5
CASSVELVQETQYF
TGTGCCAGCAGCGTAGAGCTAGTACAAGAGACCCAGTACTTC
>TRBV4-1|.|TRBD2|TRBJ2-7
CASSQGGGEQYF
TGCGCCAGCAGCCAAGGCGGGGGAGAGCAGTACTTC
>TRBV27|.|.|TRBJ2-1
CAVARFGNEQFF
TGTGCCGTGGCTAGGTTCGGGAATGAGCAGTTCTTC
>TRBV7-2|.|TRBD2|TRBJ2-3
CASSAARLASDTQYF
TGTGCCAGCAGCGCCGCCAGACTAGCATCAGATACGCAGTATTTT
>TRBV5-6|.|TRBD1|TRBJ1-6
CASSFRDRESSPLHF
TGTGCCAGCAGCTTCCGGGACAGGGAGTCTTCACCCCTCCACTTT
>TRBV29-1|few|.|TRBJ2-1
CSVRTIEQFF
TGCAGCGTCCGGACAATTGAGCAGTTCTTC
>TRBV27|.|TRBD1|TRBJ2-7
CASSPDRAYEQYF
TGTGCCAGCAGTCCTGACAGGGCCTACGAGCAGTACTTC
>TRBV2|.|TRBD1|TRBJ1-6
CASSMDRGGVGSPLHF
TGTGCCAGCAGTATGGACAGGGGCGGAGTTGGCTCACCCCTCCACTTT
>TRBV5-1|once|TRBD2|TRBJ2-5
CASSLLAGGLSGTQYF
TGCGCCAGCAGCTTGCTTGCGGGGGGACTTTCTGGGACCCAGTACTTC
>TRBV9|.|TRBD2|TRBJ2-3
CASSPLAGGRQDTQYF
TGTGCCAGCAGCCCACTAGCGGGGGGGCGACAAGATACGCAGTATTTT
>TRBV24-1|.|.|TRBJ2-2
CATSDHVTGTGELFF
TGTGCCACCAGTGACCACGTCACAGGGACCGGGGAGCTGTTTTTT
>TRBV2|.|.|TRBJ1-5
CASTGQPNQPQHF
TGTGCCAGCACCGGACAGCCCAATCAGCCCCAGCATTTT
>TRBV3-1/TRBV3-2|.|TRBD2|TRBJ2-2
CASSPLAGGPTGELFF
TGTGCCAGCAGCCCTCTAGCGGGGGGGCCCACCGGGGAGCTGTTTTTT
>TRBV24-1|few|.|TRBJ2-5
CATSDLRGSETQYF
TGTGCCACCAGTGATTTGCGGGGTTCTGAGACCCAGTACTTC
>TRBV6-5|.|TRBD1|TRBJ1-3
CASSRQGSSGNTIYF
TGTGCCAGCAGCCGACAGGGCAGCTCTGGAAACACCATATATTTT
>TRBV5-1|.|.|TRBJ1-1
CASSLGRMGRTEAFF
TGCGCCAGCAGCTTGGGTCGGATGGGGAGAACTGAAGCTTTCTTT
>TRBV7-9|.|.|TRBJ1-6
CASSLVLQGKGNSPLHF
TGTGCCAGCAGCTTAGTTCTCCAGGGGAAAGGGAATTCACCCCTCCACTTT
>TRBV3-1/TRBV3-2|.|.|TRBJ2-3
CASSQAAGADTQYF
TGTGCCAGCAGCCAAGCTGCAGGGGCAGATACGCAGTATTTT
>TRBV6-5|.|.|TRBJ1-3
CASSYRHSSGNTIYF
TGTGCCAGCAGTTATAGACACAGCTCTGGAAACACCATATATTTT
>TRBV9|.|TRBD1|TRBJ1-2
CASSSSTGSSGYTF
TGTGCCAGCAGCTCATCGACAGGGTCATCTGGCTACACCTTC
>TRBV11-2|.|.|TRBJ1-3
CASSLGPGASGNTIYF
TGTGCCAGCAGCTTAGGGCCAGGGGCTTCTGGAAACACCATATATTTT
>TRBV5-1|.|.|TRBJ2-5
CASSPSPGETQYF
TGCGCCAGCAGCCCCTCCCCGGGGGAGACCCAGTACTTC
>TRBV11-2|.|.|TRBJ1-1
CASSLSTGNTEAFF
TGTGCCAGCAGCTTAAGTACGGGGAACACTGAAGCTTTCTTT
>TRBV6-4|.|TRBD1|TRBJ2-1
CASSLQGNSYNEQFF
TGTGCCAGCAGCCTACAGGGGAATAGCTACAATGAGCAGTTCTTC
>TRBV19|.|.|TRBJ1-5
CASSPEGGFRPQHF
TGTGCCAGTAGCCCTGAGGGTGGTTTTCGGCCCCAGCATTTT
>TRBV24-1|.|.|TRBJ2-3
CATSDLQDISTDTQYF
TGTGCCACCAGTGATCTACAAGACATTAGCACAGATACGCAGTATTTT
>TRBV11-3|.|.|TRBJ1-6
CASSRTDNSPLHF
TGTGCCAGCAGCCGGACAGATAATTCACCCCTCCACTTT
>TRBV6-1|.|TRBD2|TRBJ2-3
CASSESYASGGSTDTQYF
TGTGCCAGCAGTGAATCTTATGCTAGCGGGGGGAGCACAGATACGCAGTATTTT
>TRBV2|once|.|TRBJ1-6
CASRTEFSYNSPLHF
TGTGCCAGCAGAACAGAGTTCTCCTATAATTCACCCCTCCACTTT
>TRBV19|.|.|TRBJ2-1
CASSIENTGTTYEQFF
TGTGCCAGTAGTATAGAGAATACCGGGACAACTTATGAGCAGTTCTTC
>TRBV24-1|.|.|TRBJ2-1
CATSDQVGEQFF
TGTGCCACCAGTGATCAGGTCGGTGAGCAGTTCTTC
>TRBV9|once|.|TRBJ1-1
CASSPRSEAFF
TGTGCCAGCAGCCCTCGGAGTGAAGCTTTCTTT
>TRBV29-1|.|.|TRBJ1-3
CSGSYSGNTIYF
TGCAGCGGCAGTTATTCTGGAAACACCATATATTTT
>TRBV4-1|.|TRBD2|TRBJ2-3
CASSQDGGATDTQYF
TGCGCCAGCAGCCAAGACGGGGGGGCAACAGATACGCAGTATTTT